The 22 T cell receptor beta chains listed next were all sequenced from one sample in a study of control samples from healthy donors and cancer patients. Only in-frame clones appear in the TCRdb table, and some are missing; sequencing was by immunoSEQ multiplex PCR. Among around 130,000 clones, approximately 90% were seen once, and the ten largest hold 9.5% to 13%. Sequencing was performed on blood. All receptors come from a man under 40 in good health.

This rearrangement joins TRBV24-1 to TRBJ2-1; D perhaps matches TRBD2 (5 bases). The CDR3 has 14 residues. CDR1 is KGHDR and CDR2 is SFDVKD in the germline V gene. Trimming removed 4 bases from V and 9 bases from J, with 15 bases in between. The CDR3, as DNA: TGTGCCACCAGTGAGCGCCTTCCAGAGGGTGAGCAGTTCTTC. Translation gives CATSERLPEGEQFF.

The chain joins TRBV25-1 to TRBJ2-5, with D possibly being TRBD2 (6 bases). The CDR3 sequence is 14 residues long. Germline CDR1 and CDR2: MGHDK and SYGVNS. V was pared by 1 base and J by 5 bases, with 11 bases between. The CDR3: CASSESSGRETQYF. In nucleotides, the CDR3 is TGTGCCAGCAGTGAATCCTCAGGGAGGGAGACCCAGTACTTC.

The chain couples TRBV3-1 (or the pseudogene TRBV3-2) to TRBJ1-2; D not resolved. Trimming cost V 0 bases and J 8 bases, with 13 bases left between them. Germline assignment: CDR1 LGHDT and CDR2 YNNKEL (reference sequence). CDR3 length: 14 amino acids. CDR3 sequence reads: CASSQDHRGRGYTF. The CDR3 nucleotides are TGTGCCAGCAGCCAAGATCACCGCGGTAGGGGCTACACCTTC.

This sequence joins TRBV7-3 and TRBJ2-4; D gene ambiguous. Deletions cut 0 bases from V and 3 bases from J, with 6 bases between. Germline V gene data show CDR1 as SGHTA and CDR2 as FQGTGA. This CDR3 spans 14 amino acids. CDR3 amino acids: CASSLTGYKNIQYF. The CDR3 DNA reads as TGTGCCAGCAGCTTAACGGGGTACAAAAACATTCAGTACTTC.

DNA of the CDR3: TGTGCCAGCAGGTCGAGGGGACTCTTCACAGATACGCAGTATTTT. The encoded protein is CASRSRGLFTDTQYF. This chain joins TRBV11-2 and TRBJ2-3; D possibly corresponds to TRBD2 (6 bases). Trimming took off 6 bases at V and 2 bases at J, with 15 bases between the two ends. The CDR3 runs 15 residues. Germline V lookup: CDR1 SGHAT, CDR2 FQNNGV.

The V call is TRBV3-1 (or the pseudogene TRBV3-2), the J call TRBJ1-5; 7 bases line up with TRBD1. Trimming removed 4 bases from V and 4 bases from J; junction bases left unmatched: 10. CDR1 is LGHDT and CDR2 is YNNKEL in the germline V gene (reference sequence). The CDR3 spans 16 residues. Here the CDR3 DNA reads TGTGCCAGCAGCCCCTCTGAGGGGGCGGGAAATCAGCCCCAGCATTTT. Protein product: CASSPSEGAGNQPQHF.

This chain connects TRBV5-8 to TRBJ2-5; D unresolved. The CDR3 totals 14 residues. V lost 1 base and J lost 3, with 10 bases in between. The germline V gene has CDR1 SGHTS and CDR2 YDEGEE. The DNA for the CDR3 is TGTGCCAGCAGCTTGTTCCCGGTCGAAGAGACCCAGTACTTC. Protein product: CASSLFPVEETQYF.

For the CDR3, the DNA is TGCGCCAGCAGCCAGCAGGGGTATGAGCAGCCCCAGCATTTT. Its translation is CASSQQGYEQPQHF. The chain carries TRBV5-1 and TRBJ1-5; tentatively, D is TRBD1 (6 bases). From germline, CDR1 is SGHRS and CDR2 YFSETQ. The CDR3 is 14 amino acids. Trimming left V 4 bases short and J 7 bases short, with 15 bases between.

The V and J genes are TRBV3-1 (or the pseudogene TRBV3-2) and TRBJ1-5; D is uncertain. The germline V gene encodes CDR1 LGHDT and CDR2 YNNKEL (reference sequence). V was shortened by 0 bases and J by 2 bases, with 8 bases between the two germline ends. This CDR3 spans 15 amino acids. The CDR3 region is CASSQDQVRNQPQHF. In nucleotides, the CDR3 is TGTGCCAGCAGCCAAGATCAGGTGCGCAATCAGCCCCAGCATTTT.

This clone was detected only once. The chain joins TRBV2 to TRBJ1-1; TRBD1 might be the D (6 bases). CDR1 SNHLY and CDR2 FYNNEI come from the germline V gene. V dropped 8 bases and J dropped 3 bases, with 13 bases sitting between them. The CDR3 has 13 amino acids. The CDR3 nucleotides are TGTGCCAGCCCCAAGGCAGGGGACACTGAAGCTTTCTTT. It yields the protein CASPKAGDTEAFF.

V is TRBV5-1 and J is TRBJ1-2; D uncertain. The germline V and J ends were trimmed by 0 bases and 1 base, with 4 bases remaining between them. In germline, CDR1 is SGHRS, CDR2 YFSETQ. This CDR3 is built from 13 residues. For the CDR3, the DNA is TGCGCCAGCAGCTTGGGAGGTAACTATGGCTACACCTTC. Translating it yields CASSLGGNYGYTF.

This chain connects TRBV6-1 to TRBJ2-6; tentative D call: TRBD1 (5 bases). CDR3 length equals 18 residues. Trimming stripped 4 bases from V and 0 bases from J, with 16 bases between. From germline, CDR1 is MNHNS and CDR2 SASEGT. As DNA, the CDR3 is TGTGCCAGCAGTGTAACTTACAGGCAAAGCTCTGGGGCCAACGTCCTGACTTTC. This gives the protein CASSVTYRQSSGANVLTF.

The chain uses TRBV5-1 and TRBJ2-3; possible D gene TRBD1, 6 bases. Germline V gene lookup returns CDR1 SGHRS and CDR2 YFSETQ. V dropped 4 bases and J dropped 2 bases, with 11 bases sitting between them. CDR3 size: 14 residues. The CDR3 DNA reads as TGCGCCAGCAGCCCTTGGACAGACACAGATACGCAGTATTTT. Its translation: CASSPWTDTDTQYF.

The rearrangement links TRBV5-1 to TRBJ1-1; no clear D gene. V lost 4 bases to trimming and J lost 1 base, with 11 bases between them. CDR1 and CDR2 (germline): SGHRS, YFSETQ. The CDR3 is made up of 14 amino acids. The CDR3 nucleotides are TGCGCCAGCAGCCCCCGAAGCTCGAACACTGAAGCTTTCTTT. Encoded protein: CASSPRSSNTEAFF.

CDR3 coding DNA: TGTGCTAGTGGGCCCGGGACAGGGCAAGAGACCCAGTACTTC. Translated, it gives CASGPGTGQETQYF. V gene TRBV12-5 combines with J gene TRBJ2-5, with TRBD1 matching over 9 bases. Trimming at V came to 6 bases and at J to 2 bases, leaving 4 bases not matched to a gene. The germline CDR1 and CDR2 sequences are LGHNT and FRNRAP. This CDR3 contains 14 residues.

This clone was recorded only once. V gene TRBV5-1 combines with J gene TRBJ1-5, with D possibly being TRBD1 (5 bases). The V end lost 5 bases, the J end lost 6 bases, and 18 bases lay between the germline ends. Germline-derived CDR1 and CDR2 are SGHRS and YFSETQ. This CDR3 is built from 15 residues. This CDR3 is CASSPGTGSIQPQHF. For the CDR3, the DNA is TGCGCCAGCAGTCCCGGGACGGGGTCGATTCAGCCCCAGCATTTT. The full variable domain, with the rest looked up from reference TRBV5-1 and TRBJ1-5, is KAGVTQTPRYLIKTRGQQVTLSCSPISGHRSVSWYQQTPGQGLQFLFEYFSETQRNKGNFPGRFSGRQFSNSRSEMNVSTLELGDSALYLCASSPGTGSIQPQHFGDGTRLSIL.

The chain uses TRBV24-1 and TRBJ2-1; D is undetermined. The V end lost 1 base, the J end lost 8 bases, and 8 bases lay between the germline ends. CDR1 and CDR2 (germline): KGHDR, SFDVKD. This CDR3 contains 13 residues. In nucleotides, the CDR3 is TGTGCCACCAGTGATTTTAGTAACTATGAGCAGTTCTTC. This sequence encodes CATSDFSNYEQFF.

The chain combines TRBV7-2 with TRBJ2-7; D remains unclear. CDR3 length: 15 amino acids. CDR1 SGHTA and CDR2 FQGNSA come from the germline V gene. V shed 1 base and J shed 4 bases, with 14 bases lying between them. The CDR3 here is CASSLDSSVPYEQYF. DNA of the CDR3: TGTGCCAGCAGCTTAGACTCCTCGGTCCCATACGAGCAGTACTTC.

The rearrangement uses TRBV19 and TRBJ1-5; TRBD1 might be the D (5 bases). The V end was cut by 5 bases, the J end by 6 bases, with 14 bases between. Per germline, CDR1 LNHDA and CDR2 SQIVND (reference sequence). The CDR3 runs to 14 residues. The CDR3 region is CASSEGPSSQPQHF. The CDR3 bases are TGTGCCAGTAGTGAGGGGCCGTCGAGTCAGCCCCAGCATTTT.

The chain recombines TRBV13 with TRBJ2-5; no clear D gene. Germline assignment: CDR1 PRHDT and CDR2 FYEKMQ (reference sequence). V was pared by 2 bases and J by 5 bases, with 18 bases between. CDR3 length equals 16 residues. In nucleotides, the CDR3 is TGTGCCAGCAGCTTAAGTTGGGGTTCCGATTGGGAGACCCAGTACTTC. This encodes CASSLSWGSDWETQYF.

V gene TRBV29-1 combines with J gene TRBJ1-1; D is possibly TRBD1 (6 bases). Germline lookup yields CDR1 SQVTM and CDR2 ANQGSEA. This CDR3 has 13 residues. The V and J ends lost 4 bases and 9 bases respectively, with 18 bases between them. The CDR3 DNA is TGCAGCGTTGGAGGGGGGAACGGACTGAAAGCTTTCTTT. Translating it yields CSVGGGNGLKAFF.

The chain has TRBV27 and TRBJ2-7; D is possibly TRBD1 or TRBD2 (5 bases each). The CDR3 is made up of 16 amino acids. Trimming pared 3 bases from V and 1 base from J, leaving 16 bases between. Germline CDR1 reads MNHEY; CDR2 reads SMNVEV (reference sequence). The CDR3, as DNA: TGTGCCAGCAGTTTCCGCCGGGGCCTACTTTCCTACGAGCAGTACTTC. Translating gives CASSFRRGLLSYEQYF.